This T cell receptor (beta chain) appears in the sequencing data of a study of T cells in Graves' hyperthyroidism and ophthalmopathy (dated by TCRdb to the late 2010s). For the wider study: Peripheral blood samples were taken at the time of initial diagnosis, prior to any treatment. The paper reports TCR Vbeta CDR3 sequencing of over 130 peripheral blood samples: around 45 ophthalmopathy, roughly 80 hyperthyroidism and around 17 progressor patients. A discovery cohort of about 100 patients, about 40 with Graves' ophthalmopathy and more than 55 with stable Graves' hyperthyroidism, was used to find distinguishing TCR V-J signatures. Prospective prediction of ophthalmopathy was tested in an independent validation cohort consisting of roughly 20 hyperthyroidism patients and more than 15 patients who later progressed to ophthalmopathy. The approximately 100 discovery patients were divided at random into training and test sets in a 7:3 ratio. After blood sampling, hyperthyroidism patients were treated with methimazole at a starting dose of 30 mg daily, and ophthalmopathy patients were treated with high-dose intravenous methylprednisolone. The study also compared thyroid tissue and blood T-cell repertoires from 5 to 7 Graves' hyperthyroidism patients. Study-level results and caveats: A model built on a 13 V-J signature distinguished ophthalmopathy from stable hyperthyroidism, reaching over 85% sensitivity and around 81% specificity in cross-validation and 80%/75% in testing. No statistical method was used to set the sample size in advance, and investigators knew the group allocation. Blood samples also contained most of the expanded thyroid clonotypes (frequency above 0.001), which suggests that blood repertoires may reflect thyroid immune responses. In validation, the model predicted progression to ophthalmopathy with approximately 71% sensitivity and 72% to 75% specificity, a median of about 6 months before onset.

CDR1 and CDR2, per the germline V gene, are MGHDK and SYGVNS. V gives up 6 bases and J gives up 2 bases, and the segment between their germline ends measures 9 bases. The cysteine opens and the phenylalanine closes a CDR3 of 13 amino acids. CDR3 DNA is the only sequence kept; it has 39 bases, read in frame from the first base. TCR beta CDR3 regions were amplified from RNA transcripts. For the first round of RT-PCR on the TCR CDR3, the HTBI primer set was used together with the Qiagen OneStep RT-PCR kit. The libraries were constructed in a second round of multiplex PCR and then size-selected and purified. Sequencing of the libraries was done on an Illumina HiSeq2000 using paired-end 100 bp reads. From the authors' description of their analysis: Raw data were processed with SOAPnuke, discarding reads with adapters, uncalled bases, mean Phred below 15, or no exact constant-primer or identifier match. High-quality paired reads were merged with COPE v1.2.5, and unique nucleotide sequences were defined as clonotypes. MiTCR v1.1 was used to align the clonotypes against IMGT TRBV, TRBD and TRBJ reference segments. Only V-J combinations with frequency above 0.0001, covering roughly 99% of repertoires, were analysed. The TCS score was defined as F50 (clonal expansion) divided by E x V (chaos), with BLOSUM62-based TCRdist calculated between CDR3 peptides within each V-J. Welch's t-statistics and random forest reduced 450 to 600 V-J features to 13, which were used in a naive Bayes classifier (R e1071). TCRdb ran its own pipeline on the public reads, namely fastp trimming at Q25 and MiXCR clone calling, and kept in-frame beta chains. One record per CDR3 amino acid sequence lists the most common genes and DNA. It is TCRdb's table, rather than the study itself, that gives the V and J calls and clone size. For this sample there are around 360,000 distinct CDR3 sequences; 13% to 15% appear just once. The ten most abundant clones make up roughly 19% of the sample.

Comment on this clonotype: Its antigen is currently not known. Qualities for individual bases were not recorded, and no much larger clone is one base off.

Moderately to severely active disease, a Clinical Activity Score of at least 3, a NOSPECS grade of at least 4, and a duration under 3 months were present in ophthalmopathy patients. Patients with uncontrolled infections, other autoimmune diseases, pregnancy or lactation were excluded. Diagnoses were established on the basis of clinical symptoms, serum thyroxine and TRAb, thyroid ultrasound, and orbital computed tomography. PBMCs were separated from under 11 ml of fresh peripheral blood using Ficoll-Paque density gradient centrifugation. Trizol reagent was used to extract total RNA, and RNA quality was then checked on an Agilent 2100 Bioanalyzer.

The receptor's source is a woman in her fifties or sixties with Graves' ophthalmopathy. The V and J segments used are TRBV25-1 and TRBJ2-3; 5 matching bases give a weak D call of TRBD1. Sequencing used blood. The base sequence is TGTGCCAGCAGAGACAGATTCACAGATACGCAGTATTTT. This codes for CASRDRFTDTQYF.